One sample yielded the 4 T cell receptor beta chains listed below, sequenced in a study of CD4 and CD8 cells across lung adenocarcinoma regions. TCRdb called the PCR reads again in MiXCR, with one record for every CDR3 protein. The sample comprises fewer than 9,500 distinct CDR3 sequences, more than 55% of which are singletons, and 24% rests with the top ten. The sequencing sample was made of CD4+ T cells from the center of a lung tumor. The receptors stem from a female donor with lung adenocarcinoma. The CD4 and CD8 labels of this study may be unreliable.

The CDR3 bases are TGTGCTAGCGGGGGCCGACGGGCCGGTGGCAAAGAGACGCAGTATTTT. Translating it yields CASGGRRAGGKETQYF. This chain uses TRBV27 with TRBJ2-3; 9 bases map to TRBD2. Germline loops: CDR1 MNHEY, CDR2 SMNVEV (reference sequence). The CDR3 is made up of 16 amino acids.

This clonotype is medium-sized in the sample. The rearrangement links TRBV6-5 to TRBJ1-1; 7 bases map to TRBD1. Looked up from germline, CDR1 is MNHEY and CDR2 is SVGAGI. V lost 2 bases to trimming and J lost 7 bases; unmatched junction nucleotides: 4. The CDR3 has 13 residues. CDR3 loop: CASSYKQGIEAFF. In nucleotides, the CDR3 is TGTGCCAGCAGTTACAAACAGGGGATTGAAGCTTTCTTT.

Details on this clonotype: At one end the junction does not follow the germline gene, possibly because of a read error. The rearrangement links TRBV6-1 to TRBJ2-5, with TRBD2 matching 9 bases. This CDR3 has 16 residues. Germline V CDR1 and CDR2: MNHNS, SASEGT. The CDR3 is CASSEGAGGEVETQSF. CDR3 nucleotide sequence: TGTGCCAGCAGTGAAGGGGCGGGAGGGGAGGTGGAGACCCAGTCTTTC.

This clonotype was recorded a few times. This chain links TRBV6-1 with TRBJ1-5, with D possibly being TRBD1 (5 bases). Trimming took off 5 bases at V and 2 bases at J, with 19 bases between the two ends. This CDR3 is 17 amino acids long. Looked up from germline, CDR1 is MNHNS and CDR2 is SASEGT. The CDR3: CASSTTLGGAGNQPQHF. The CDR3 DNA reads as TGTGCCAGCAGTACCACACTGGGAGGGGCGGGCAATCAGCCCCAGCATTTT.